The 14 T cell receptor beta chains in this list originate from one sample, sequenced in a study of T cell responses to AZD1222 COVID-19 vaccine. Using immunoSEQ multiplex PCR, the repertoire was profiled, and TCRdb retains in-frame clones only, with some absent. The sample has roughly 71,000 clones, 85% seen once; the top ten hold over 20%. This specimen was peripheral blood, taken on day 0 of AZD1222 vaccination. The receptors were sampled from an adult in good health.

CDR3 amino acids: CASSPDSGTDTQYF. CDR3 DNA: TGCGCCAGCAGCCCGGACTCGGGCACAGATACGCAGTATTTT. The V and J genes are TRBV5-1 and TRBJ2-3; weak D call: TRBD2 (5 bases). The ends were cut back, 4 bases at V and 1 base at J, with 10 bases in the middle. This CDR3 spans 14 amino acids. Per the germline V gene, CDR1 is SGHRS and CDR2 is YFSETQ.

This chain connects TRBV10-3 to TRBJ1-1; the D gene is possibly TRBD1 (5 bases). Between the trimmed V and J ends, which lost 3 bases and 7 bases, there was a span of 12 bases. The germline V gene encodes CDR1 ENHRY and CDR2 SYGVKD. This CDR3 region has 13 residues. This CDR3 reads CAISDGGMGEAFF. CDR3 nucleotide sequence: TGTGCCATCAGTGATGGGGGGATGGGTGAAGCTTTCTTT.

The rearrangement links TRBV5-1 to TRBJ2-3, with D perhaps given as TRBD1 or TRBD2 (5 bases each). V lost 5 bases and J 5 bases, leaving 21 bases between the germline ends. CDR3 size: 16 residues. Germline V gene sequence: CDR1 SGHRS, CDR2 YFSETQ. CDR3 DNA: TGCGCCAGCAGGCCTCCCCGGGACGGCGAAAGAGATACGCAGTATTTT. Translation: CASRPPRDGERDTQYF.

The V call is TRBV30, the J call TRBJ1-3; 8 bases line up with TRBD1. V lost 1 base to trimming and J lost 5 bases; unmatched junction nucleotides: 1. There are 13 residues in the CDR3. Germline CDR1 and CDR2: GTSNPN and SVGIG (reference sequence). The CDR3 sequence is CAWSGTGRNTIYF. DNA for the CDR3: TGTGCCTGGAGTGGGACAGGGAGAAACACCATATATTTT.

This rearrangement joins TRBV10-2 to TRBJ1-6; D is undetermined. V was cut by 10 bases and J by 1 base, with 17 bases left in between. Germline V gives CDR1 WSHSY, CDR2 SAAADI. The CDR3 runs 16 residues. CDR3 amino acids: CATARRDESYNSPLHF. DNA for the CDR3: TGCGCCACCGCGCGGAGGGATGAATCCTATAATTCACCCCTCCACTTT.

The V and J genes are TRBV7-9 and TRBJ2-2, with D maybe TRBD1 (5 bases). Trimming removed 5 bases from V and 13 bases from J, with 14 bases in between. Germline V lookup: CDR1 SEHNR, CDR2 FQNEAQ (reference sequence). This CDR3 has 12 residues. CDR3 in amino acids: CASSPPQGRLFF. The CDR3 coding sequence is TGTGCCAGCAGCCCTCCCCAGGGTAGGCTGTTTTTT.

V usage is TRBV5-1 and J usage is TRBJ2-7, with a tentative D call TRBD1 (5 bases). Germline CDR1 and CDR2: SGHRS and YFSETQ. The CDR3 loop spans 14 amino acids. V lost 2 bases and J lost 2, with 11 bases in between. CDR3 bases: TGCGCCAGCAGCTTTTTCTCAGGGCCCTACGAGCAGTACTTC. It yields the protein CASSFFSGPYEQYF.

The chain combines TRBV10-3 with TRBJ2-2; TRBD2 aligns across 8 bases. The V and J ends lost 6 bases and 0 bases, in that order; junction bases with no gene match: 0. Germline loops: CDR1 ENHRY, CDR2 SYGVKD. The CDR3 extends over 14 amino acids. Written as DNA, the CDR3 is TGTGCCATCAGACTAGCGGCGAACACCGGGGAGCTGTTTTTT. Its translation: CAIRLAANTGELFF.

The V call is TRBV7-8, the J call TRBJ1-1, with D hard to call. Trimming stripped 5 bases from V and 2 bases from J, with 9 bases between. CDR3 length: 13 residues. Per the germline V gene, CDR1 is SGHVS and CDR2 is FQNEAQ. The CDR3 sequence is CASSPGPNTEAFF. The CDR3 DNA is TGTGCCAGCAGCCCCGGACCAAACACTGAAGCTTTCTTT. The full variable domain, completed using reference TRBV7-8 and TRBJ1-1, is GAGVSQSPRYKVAKRGQDVALRCDPISGHVSLFWYQQALGQGPEFLTYFQNEAQLDKSGLPSDRFFAERPEGSVSTLKIQRTQQEDSAVYLCASSPGPNTEAFFGQGTRLTVV.

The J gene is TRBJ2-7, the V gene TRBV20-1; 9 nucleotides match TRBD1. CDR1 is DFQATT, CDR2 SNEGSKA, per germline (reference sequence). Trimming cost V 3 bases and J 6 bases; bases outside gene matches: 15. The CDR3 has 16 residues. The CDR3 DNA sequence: TGCAGTGCTAGTAAGAAACAGGGGGCTACGCCCGCCGAGCAGTACTTC. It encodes CSASKKQGATPAEQYF.

The CDR3 reads CASSSGQALEGYGYTF. For the CDR3, the DNA is TGTGCCAGCAGCTCGGGACAGGCCTTGGAGGGGTATGGCTACACCTTC. The chain employs TRBV9 and TRBJ1-2; 8 bases match TRBD1. The CDR3 sequence is 16 residues long. With 4 bases clipped from V and 5 bases from J, the junction kept 13 bases outside the gene matches. From germline, CDR1 is SGDLS and CDR2 YYNGEE. Filled out from reference TRBV9 and TRBJ1-2, the complete variable domain reads DSGVTQTPKHLITATGQRVTLRCSPRSGDLSVYWYQQSLDQGLQFLIQYYNGEERAKGNILERFSAQQFPDLHSELNLSSLELGDSALYFCASSSGQALEGYGYTFGSGTRLTVV.

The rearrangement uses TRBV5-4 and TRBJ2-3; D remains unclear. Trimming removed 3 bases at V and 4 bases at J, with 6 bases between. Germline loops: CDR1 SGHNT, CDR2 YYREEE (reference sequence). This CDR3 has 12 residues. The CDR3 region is CASSSAADTQYF. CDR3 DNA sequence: TGTGCCAGCAGCTCTGCGGCAGATACGCAGTATTTT.

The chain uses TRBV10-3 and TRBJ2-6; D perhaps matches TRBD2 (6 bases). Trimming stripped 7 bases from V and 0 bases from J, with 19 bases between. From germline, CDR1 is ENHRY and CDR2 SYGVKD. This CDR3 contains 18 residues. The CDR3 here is CAITPRQGRTSGANVLTF. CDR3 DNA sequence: TGTGCCATCACTCCACGACAAGGGAGGACCTCTGGGGCCAACGTCCTGACTTTC.

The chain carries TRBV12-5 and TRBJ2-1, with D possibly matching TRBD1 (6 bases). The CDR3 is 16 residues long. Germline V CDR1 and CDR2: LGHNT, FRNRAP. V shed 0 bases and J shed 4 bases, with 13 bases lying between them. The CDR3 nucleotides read TGTGCTAGTGGTTTGGTGAGGGGGACGCTTTACAATGAGCAGTTCTTC. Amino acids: CASGLVRGTLYNEQFF.